These T cell receptor beta chains were read from a single sample in a study of blood T cells in healthy people across ages. TCRdb redid the calling of the 5' RACE reads with MiXCR, one entry per CDR3 protein. Here the sample spans over 1,500,000 distinct CDR3 sequences, roughly two fifths being singletons. Sequencing was done on a sample of blood. The receptors come from a human donor in good health. The CDR3 runs from the conserved cysteine through the conserved F or W. The D gene is left open where the match is weak. Not every row has a clone size; where given, it reads once, few, many or a size class.

J	V	size	D	CDR3	DNA
TRBJ2-1	TRBV20-1	once	NA	CSARGFENEQFF	TGCAGTGCTAGAGGGTTCGAGAATGAGCAGTTCTTC
TRBJ2-1	TRBV12-3/TRBV12-4	many	NA	CASSSYRGAGSNEQFF	TGTGCCAGCAGTTCCTACCGGGGGGCAGGGTCGAATGAGCAGTTCTTC
TRBJ1-1	TRBV11-2	few	NA	CASRSGTSEGTEAFF	TGTGCCAGCAGGTCCGGGACATCCGAGGGGACTGAAGCTTTCTTT
TRBJ2-7	TRBV18	few	NA	CATAMGVNEQYF	TGTGCCACCGCCATGGGGGTGAACGAGCAGTACTTC
TRBJ2-7	TRBV6-6	NA	NA	CASSAGGGANREQYF	TGTGCCAGCAGTGCAGGGGGAGGGGCTAATCGCGAGCAGTACTTC
TRBJ2-7	TRBV28	few	NA	CASSLQGSNEQYF	TGTGCCAGCAGTTTGCAGGGCTCTAACGAGCAGTACTTC
TRBJ1-2	TRBV28	NA	TRBD1	CASSFMQGALYGYTF	TGTGCCAGCAGTTTTATGCAGGGGGCCCTCTATGGCTACACCTTC
TRBJ2-5	TRBV4-2	NA	NA	CASSQLGSRETQYF	TGTGCCAGCAGCCAACTAGGATCTCGAGAGACCCAGTACTTC
TRBJ2-1	TRBV7-2	NA	NA	CASSPRRPGTHEQFF	TGTGCCAGCAGCCCTCGTCGCCCCGGGACGCATGAGCAGTTCTTC
TRBJ1-2	TRBV7-2	NA	NA	CASSSARAGGYTF	TGTGCCAGCAGCTCCGCAAGGGCGGGGGGCTACACCTTC
TRBJ2-5	TRBV5-4	NA	NA	CASSPTKGLGETQYF	TGTGCCAGCAGCCCCACGAAGGGTTTGGGAGAGACCCAGTACTTC
TRBJ2-3	TRBV10-3	few	NA	CAISESGPQASAQYF	TGTGCCATCAGTGAGTCGGGCCCCCAGGCCTCTGCGCAGTATTTT
TRBJ2-1	TRBV12-3/TRBV12-4	many	TRBD1	CASRDRFSSYNEQFF	TGTGCCAGCAGGGACAGGTTTAGCTCCTACAATGAGCAGTTCTTC
TRBJ2-7	TRBV12-3/TRBV12-4	few	TRBD1	CASSRMDRGSRLNEQYF	TGTGCCAGCAGCCGAATGGACAGGGGGTCCAGGTTGAACGAGCAGTACTTC
TRBJ1-6	TRBV5-5	NA	NA	CASSQRQTGSYNSPLHF	TGTGCCAGCAGCCAGCGACAGACCGGCTCCTATAATTCACCCCTCCACTTT
TRBJ1-2	TRBV6-6	NA	NA	CASSYIGANYGYTF	TGTGCCAGCAGTTACATTGGGGCGAACTATGGCTACACCTTC
TRBJ2-3	TRBV21-1	NA	NA	CASNNVCLSTDTQYF	TGTGCCAGCAACAACGTCTGCCTTAGCACAGATACGCAGTATTTT
TRBJ1-2	TRBV12-3/TRBV12-4	NA	NA	CASSLGTTRRGYTF	TGTGCCAGCAGTTTAGGCACCACGAGACGTGGCTACACCTTC
TRBJ1-5	TRBV6-5	NA	NA	CASSPGGGSQPQHF	TGTGCCAGCAGCCCAGGCGGCGGAAGTCAGCCCCAGCATTTT
TRBJ1-2	TRBV3-1	NA	NA	CASSQGSARHGYTF	TGTGCCAGCAGCCAAGGCTCGGCAAGGCATGGCTACACCTTC
TRBJ1-2	TRBV14	NA	NA	CASSQEPWPIYGYTF	TGTGCCAGCAGCCAAGAGCCGTGGCCCATCTATGGCTACACCTTC
TRBJ2-5	TRBV5-1	NA	NA	CASSLEGNLGETQYF	TGCGCCAGCAGCTTGGAGGGGAACTTGGGGGAGACCCAGTACTTC
TRBJ2-7	TRBV6-1	NA	TRBD1	CASSGTGTGKGEQYF	TGTGCCAGCAGTGGAACCGGGACAGGGAAAGGCGAGCAGTACTTC
TRBJ2-1	TRBV4-1	NA	TRBD2	CASQGLAGNNEQFF	TGCGCCAGCCAAGGGCTAGCGGGAAACAATGAGCAGTTCTTC
TRBJ2-1	TRBV5-5	many	NA	CASSLGPGTYNEQFF	TGTGCCAGCAGCCTAGGTCCAGGCACCTACAATGAGCAGTTCTTC
TRBJ2-7	TRBV7-8	few	TRBD1	CASSLGARDRPYEQYF	TGTGCCAGCAGCTTAGGAGCCCGGGACAGACCCTACGAGCAGTACTTC
TRBJ1-5	TRBV20-1	NA	NA	CSARRGYSNQPQHF	TGCAGTGCTAGACGAGGCTATAGCAATCAGCCCCAGCATTTT
TRBJ2-3	TRBV18	NA	TRBD2	CASSLRPQLAGGTDTQYF	TGTGCCAGCTCACTCCGGCCCCAACTAGCGGGAGGCACAGATACGCAGTATTTT
TRBJ2-3	TRBV7-9	few	NA	CASSTIRGPTDTQYF	TGTGCCAGCAGCACAATTCGGGGGCCCACAGATACGCAGTATTTT
TRBJ1-1	TRBV12-3/TRBV12-4	NA	NA	CATPGRCDTEAFF	TGTGCCACACCAGGGAGGTGTGACACTGAAGCTTTCTTT
TRBJ2-1	TRBV6-1	NA	TRBD1	CASSELGQEQFF	TGTGCCAGCAGTGAATTGGGACAGGAGCAGTTCTTC
TRBJ1-5	TRBV6-2/TRBV6-3	NA	TRBD1	CASSYPGTGDNQPQHF	TGTGCCAGCAGTTACCCCGGGACAGGGGACAATCAGCCCCAGCATTTT
TRBJ2-7	TRBV7-2	NA	NA	CAGSLAAQGYEQYF	TGTGCCGGCAGCTTGGCGGCGCAGGGCTACGAGCAGTACTTC
TRBJ2-1	TRBV7-3	few	NA	CASSPTPDFNQETQFF	TGTGCCAGCAGCCCAACCCCGGACTTTAACCAAGAGACCCAGTTCTTC
TRBJ2-5	TRBV4-1	NA	TRBD1	CASRQTTGGPETQYF	TGCGCCAGCAGACAAACTACAGGGGGTCCAGAGACCCAGTACTTC
TRBJ1-2	TRBV13	NA	NA	CASSPSGGLTYGYTF	TGTGCCAGCAGCCCGAGTGGAGGGCTGACCTATGGCTACACCTTC
TRBJ1-2	TRBV29-1	NA	NA	CSVGIGKRNYGYTF	TGCAGCGTTGGTATCGGCAAGAGAAACTATGGCTACACCTTC
TRBJ1-5	TRBV24-1	few	TRBD1	CATSDWGTGGIQHF	TGTGCCACCAGTGATTGGGGGACAGGGGGGATCCAGCATTTT
TRBJ1-1	TRBV4-1	NA	NA	CASSPLTRDNEAFF	TGCGCCAGCAGCCCTTTAACCCGGGACAATGAAGCTTTCTTT
TRBJ2-3	TRBV29-1	many	NA	CSVVADTQYF	TGCAGCGTTGTGGCAGATACGCAGTATTTT